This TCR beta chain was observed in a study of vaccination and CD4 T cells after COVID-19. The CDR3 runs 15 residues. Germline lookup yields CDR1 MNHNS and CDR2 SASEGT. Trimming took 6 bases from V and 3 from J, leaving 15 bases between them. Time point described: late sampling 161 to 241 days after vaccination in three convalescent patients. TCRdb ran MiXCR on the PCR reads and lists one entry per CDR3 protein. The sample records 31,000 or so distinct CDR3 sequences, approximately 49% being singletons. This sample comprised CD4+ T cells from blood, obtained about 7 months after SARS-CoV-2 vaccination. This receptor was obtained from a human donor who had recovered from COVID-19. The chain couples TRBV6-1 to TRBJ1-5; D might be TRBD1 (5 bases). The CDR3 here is CASRDTGLFNQPQHF. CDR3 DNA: TGTGCCAGCAGGGATACGGGACTGTTCAATCAGCCCCAGCATTTT.